Shown below are 9 T cell receptor beta chains from a single sample sequenced in a study of shared clonotypes between healthy human individuals. TCRdb's table, derived via immunoSEQ multiplex PCR, lists solely in-frame clones and lacks some. The sample has a few hundred thousand clones; over 60% are singletons. The source material was memory CD4+ T cells sorted from blood. The subset is: CD45RA-negative fraction. These receptors all come from a man younger than 40 in good health.

The chain joins TRBV28 to TRBJ2-1; 9 positions match TRBD2. The germline gives CDR1 MDHEN, CDR2 SYDVKM. The CDR3 is made up of 15 amino acids. The junction had 6 bases not matched to a gene; V was cut back by 3 bases and J by 6 bases. In DNA form, the CDR3 reads TGTGCCAGCAGTTTCCCCACTAGCGGGCGCAATGAGCAGTTCTTC. Translated, it gives CASSFPTSGRNEQFF.

The table lists this clone with a few counts. The chain is built from TRBV7-3 and TRBJ2-6; 7 bases align to TRBD1. Trimming took 11 bases from V and 0 from J; bases not matched to a gene: 16. Germline CDR1 SGHTA, CDR2 FQGTGA. CDR3 length: 18 residues. The CDR3 DNA reads as TGTGCCGTACTACACCGGGACAGAGACCGCTCTGGGGCCAACGTCCTGACTTTC. This codes for CAVLHRDRDRSGANVLTF.

The chain uses TRBV4-2 and TRBJ2-3; D is unclear. This CDR3 region has 13 residues. The V gene's germline CDR1 is LGHNA and CDR2 YNFKEQ. The V end lost 10 bases, the J end lost 0 bases, and 11 bases lay between the germline ends. In nucleotides, the CDR3 is TGTGCCACGTGGGAAGACAGCACAGATACGCAGTATTTT. This gives the protein CATWEDSTDTQYF.

The V call is TRBV10-3, the J call TRBJ1-4; 7 nucleotides line up with TRBD1. The CDR3 contains 14 residues. The ends lost 6 bases at V and 8 bases at J; junction bases unmatched: 9. Germline V gene data show CDR1 as ENHRY and CDR2 as SYGVKD. CDR3 sequence reads: CAIRPTGSKEKLFF. The CDR3 DNA is TGTGCCATCAGACCGACAGGGAGTAAAGAAAAACTGTTTTTT.

The chain recombines TRBV9 with TRBJ1-2; D might be TRBD1 (5 bases). This CDR3 has 13 residues. V was cut by 4 bases and J by 7 bases, with 14 bases left in between. The germline CDR1 and CDR2 sequences are SGDLS and YYNGEE. The CDR3 spells CASSSLDRIGYTF. For the CDR3, the DNA is TGTGCCAGCAGCTCCCTAGACAGAATTGGCTACACCTTC.

This clone was counted between two and nine times. The chain combines TRBV5-1 with TRBJ2-2; D is undetermined. The CDR3 loop spans 14 amino acids. Germline assignment: CDR1 SGHRS and CDR2 YFSETQ. V shed 0 bases and J shed 3 bases, with 6 bases lying between them. Written as DNA, the CDR3 is TGCGCCAGCAGCTTGGCACACTACACCGGGGAGCTGTTTTTT. It encodes CASSLAHYTGELFF.

Only a few counts were recorded for this clone. This chain joins TRBV15 and TRBJ2-1, with a tentative D call TRBD2 (6 bases). Germline V gene data show CDR1 as LNHNV and CDR2 as YYDKDF (reference sequence). This CDR3 comprises 14 residues. V shed 0 bases and J shed 10 bases, with 13 bases lying between them. This chain's CDR3 is CATSREVVREEQFF. The CDR3 region has the DNA TGTGCCACCAGCAGAGAGGTCGTCCGGGAGGAGCAGTTCTTC.

The chain combines TRBV5-4 with TRBJ1-1; D remains ambiguous. Germline V gives CDR1 SGHNT, CDR2 YYREEE (reference sequence). The CDR3 length is 15 residues. V shed 2 bases and J shed 2 bases, with 13 bases lying between them. CDR3 in amino acids: CASSFSRGSNTEAFF. The CDR3 region has the DNA TGTGCCAGCAGCTTTAGCCGAGGCAGTAACACTGAAGCTTTCTTT.

The V gene is TRBV9, the J gene TRBJ1-1, with D perhaps TRBD1 (6 bases). The CDR3 runs 14 residues. From germline, CDR1 is SGDLS and CDR2 YYNGEE. V was cut by 0 bases and J by 8 bases, with 14 bases left in between. This CDR3 reads CASSVADSRGEAFF. As DNA, the CDR3 is TGTGCCAGCAGCGTAGCTGATTCCAGGGGAGAAGCTTTCTTT.